This T cell receptor beta chain was captured in a study of T cells in localized non-small cell lung cancer. Assay used: immunoSEQ multiplex PCR; TCRdb lists only in-frame clones, some missing. The data show 70,000 or so clones, around 85% seen once. With regard to this clone: Its antigen is not known.

The study's findings and limits: A median approximately 59 of the top 100 tumor clones appeared in adjacent lung.

This sequence originates from a female donor aged 60 or older with stage I lung adenocarcinoma. The specimen was peripheral blood, collected before any cancer treatment.

This CDR3 is CASSLFGGGQNEQYF. CDR3 DNA sequence: TGTGCCAGCAGCTTATTTGGCGGGGGTCAGAACGAGCAGTACTTC. The V and J genes are TRBV7-2 and TRBJ2-7, with TRBD2 matching 7 bases. V was clipped by 2 bases and J by 5 bases; unmatched bases: 9. The CDR3 is 15 amino acids. Germline V lookup: CDR1 SGHTA, CDR2 FQGNSA.